The clone carrying this TCR beta chain was seen only a few times. The target antigen is unknown. The sample originates from a study of post-analysis software for immune sequencing data. Overall study findings and caveats: Among 5 or 6 TRBV segments more frequent in patients than controls were TRBV5-6, TRBV5-1 and TRBV20-1.

The germline gives CDR1 SGHRS, CDR2 YFSETQ. The CDR3 covers 14 residues. The germline V and J ends were trimmed by 0 bases and 12 bases, with 19 bases remaining between them. Carried by the TCR beta cDNA libraries were unique molecular identifiers. Yield was some 500,000 cDNA molecules from around 1 to 10 million T cells. Each CDR3 protein is one row after TCRdb ran MiXCR on the PCR reads. This table has over 300,000 distinct CDR3 sequences, less than 40% appearing once. The chain recombines TRBV5-1 with TRBJ2-7; the D gene is possibly TRBD2 (5 bases). The source material was blood. The TCR originated in a girl aged 5-17 years with multiple sclerosis. The CDR3 spells CASSLDTEAGLLYF. In DNA, the CDR3 is TGCGCCAGCAGCTTGGACACGGAGGCCGGACTCCTGTACTTC.